Presented here are 18 T cell receptor beta chains from one specimen sequenced in a study of T cell clones after liver transplantation. Sequencing used immunoSEQ multiplex PCR; TCRdb keeps in-frame clones, though not all of them. The sample lists 20,000 to 30,000 clones, more than 60% occurring once. The sample in question was CD4+ T cells from blood, obtained before liver transplant. Every receptor here comes from a human donor who received a liver transplant.

V usage is TRBV7-2 and J usage is TRBJ2-1; 10 bases align to TRBD2. Per germline, CDR1 SGHTA and CDR2 FQGNSA. This CDR3 region has 17 residues. Losses at the gene ends were 4 bases for V and 7 bases for J; bases not matched to a gene: 13. DNA for the CDR3: TGTGCCAGCAGCTGGCTAGGGGTAGCGGGAGGTAAGAATGAGCAGTTCTTC. Protein sequence: CASSWLGVAGGKNEQFF.

The gene calls are TRBV29-1 and TRBJ2-3; D gene uncertain. The length of the CDR3 is 10 residues. Trimming shortened V by 7 bases and J by 5 bases, and 7 bases separated the two germline ends. Germline assignment: CDR1 SQVTM and CDR2 ANQGSEA. This CDR3 is CSAWQDTQYF. DNA of the CDR3: TGCAGCGCGTGGCAAGATACGCAGTATTTT.

V gene TRBV6-5 combines with J gene TRBJ2-2, with 7 nucleotides matching TRBD2. The CDR3 is 14 residues long. J was trimmed by 2 bases and V by 7 bases; bases with no gene match: 4. Germline-derived CDR1 and CDR2 are MNHEY and SVGAGI. CDR3 in amino acids: CASIRLANTGELFF. The CDR3 nucleotides read TGTGCCAGCATCAGACTAGCAAACACCGGGGAGCTGTTTTTT.

For this clone: The junction does not match germline at one end; this may be a read error. The sample has other DNA sequences that encode this CDR3 too. This chain connects TRBV5-6 to TRBJ1-1; unclear D gene. CDR1 is SGHDT and CDR2 is YYEEEE in the germline V gene. The CDR3 has 14 residues. The CDR3 DNA reads as TGTGCCAGCAGCCACGGACGGGTGAATACTGAAGCTTTCTTT. Translating gives CASSHGRVNTEAFF.

This clone was seen only a few times. This chain links TRBV6-1 with TRBJ2-7; D may be TRBD1 (5 bases). Germline V gene lookup returns CDR1 MNHNS and CDR2 SASEGT. Trimming cost V 10 bases and J 6 bases, with 25 bases left between them. This CDR3 is built from 15 residues. The CDR3 spells CATEASRQTISEQYF. The CDR3 DNA sequence: TGTGCCACCGAGGCGTCGAGACAGACCATTTCCGAGCAGTACTTC.

By proportion, this clone is medium-sized. The chain employs TRBV28 and TRBJ1-1; possibly TRBD1 for D (6 bases). Between the trimmed V and J ends, which lost 3 bases and 11 bases, there was a span of 13 bases. Per the germline V gene, CDR1 is MDHEN and CDR2 is SYDVKM. This CDR3 is 12 amino acids long. DNA of the CDR3: TGTGCCAGCAGTTTGGGGACACCTGGGGCTTTCTTT. This encodes CASSLGTPGAFF. Full variable domain (remainder filled in from reference TRBV28 and TRBJ1-1): DVKVTQSSRYLVKRTGEKVFLECVQDMDHENMFWYRQDPGLGLRLIYFSYDVKMKEKGDIPEGYSVSREKKERFSLILESASTNQTSMYLCASSLGTPGAFFGQGTRLTVV.

In its sample, this clone was seen a few times. The V and J genes are TRBV9 and TRBJ2-2; possible D gene TRBD1, 6 bases. Germline V CDR1 and CDR2: SGDLS, YYNGEE. There are 17 residues in the CDR3. Trimming stripped 3 bases from V and 0 bases from J, with 15 bases between. The CDR3 DNA reads TGTGCCAGCAGCGCCGACCAGGGGACCGCGAACACCGGGGAGCTGTTTTTT. It encodes CASSADQGTANTGELFF.

The rearrangement uses TRBV5-1 and TRBJ2-7; TRBD1 matches at 8 bases. The CDR3 is made up of 16 amino acids. V shed 2 bases, J shed 0 bases, and the junction held 7 bases outside the gene matches. Germline V gene sequence: CDR1 SGHRS, CDR2 YFSETQ. The CDR3 sequence: CASSLGKTGVSYEQYF. For the CDR3, the DNA is TGCGCCAGCAGCTTAGGGAAGACAGGGGTCTCCTACGAGCAGTACTTC.

The chain uses TRBV2 and TRBJ1-1; 11 bases agree with TRBD1. The CDR3 covers 15 residues. Germline CDR1 is SNHLY and CDR2 is FYNNEI. V shed 6 bases, J shed 5 bases, and the junction held 8 bases outside the gene matches. The CDR3 DNA follows: TGTGCCAGCAGAGAGGACAGGGGGCGCGGGACTGAAGCTTTCTTT. This sequence encodes CASREDRGRGTEAFF.

The V call is TRBV6-5, the J call TRBJ2-3; 9 bases align to TRBD2. The J segment lost 1 base and the V segment lost 6 bases, leaving 5 bases of the junction unmatched. The CDR3 is 15 residues long. Germline CDR1 MNHEY, CDR2 SVGAGI. The CDR3 here is CASSPGLARTDTQYF. In DNA, the CDR3 is TGTGCCAGCAGCCCCGGACTAGCGCGCACAGATACGCAGTATTTT.

A word on this clone: Other DNA sequences in the same sample also yield this CDR3. The chain carries TRBV6-5 and TRBJ1-4; a possible D gene is TRBD1 (5 bases). V dropped 8 bases and J dropped 7 bases, with 11 bases sitting between them. Germline CDR1 MNHEY, CDR2 SVGAGI. The CDR3 extends over 12 amino acids. This CDR3 reads CASSRGSEKLFF. The CDR3 DNA sequence: TGTGCCAGCTCGAGGGGAAGTGAAAAACTGTTTTTT.

V is TRBV5-6 and J is TRBJ2-5; no reliable D call. Germline-derived CDR1 and CDR2 are SGHDT and YYEEEE. Trimming cost V 4 bases and J 4 bases, with 17 bases left between them. The CDR3 runs 15 residues. DNA of the CDR3: TGTGCCAGCAGCCGGGTAGACGTGAGAGGAGAGACCCAGTACTTC. Protein: CASSRVDVRGETQYF.

The CDR3 region has the DNA TGTGCCAGCAGCTTATCGGTACAGGGGGGAAGCACAGATACGCAGTATTTT. It yields the protein CASSLSVQGGSTDTQYF. The chain employs TRBV7-2 and TRBJ2-3, with 8 bases identical to TRBD1. J gave up 0 bases and V 2 bases, and 7 bases lay outside the gene matches. The CDR3 spans 17 residues. CDR1 is SGHTA and CDR2 is FQGNSA in the germline V gene.

CDR3 loop: CASSFPRINEQFF. Here the CDR3 DNA reads TGTGCCAGCAGTTTTCCTAGGATCAATGAGCAGTTCTTC. The chain has TRBV28 and TRBJ2-1, with D unclear. This CDR3 contains 13 residues. Germline V gives CDR1 MDHEN, CDR2 SYDVKM. Trimming removed 3 bases from V and 6 bases from J, with 9 bases in between.

This clone was seen just once. V usage is TRBV7-2 and J usage is TRBJ2-5, with TRBD2 matching over 13 bases. CDR3 length: 13 residues. With V trimmed by 6 bases and J by 10 bases, 5 bases remained unmatched. CDR1 and CDR2 (germline): SGHTA, FQGNSA. In nucleotides, the CDR3 is TGTGCCAGCAGGGGGGGACTAGCGGGATTCCAGTACTTC. The encoded protein is CASRGGLAGFQYF.

The rearrangement links TRBV7-9 to TRBJ2-7, with D perhaps TRBD1 or TRBD2 (5 bases each). The ends were cut back, 6 bases at V and 6 bases at J, with 18 bases in the middle. Germline CDR1 and CDR2: SEHNR and FQNEAQ (reference sequence). The CDR3 runs to 14 residues. CDR3 amino acids: CASSLEGSFAEQYF. CDR3 nucleotides: TGTGCCAGCAGTCTCGAGGGGTCCTTCGCCGAGCAGTACTTC. Looking up the rest from reference TRBV7-9 and TRBJ2-7 gives the full variable domain: DTGVSQNPRHKITKRGQNVTFRCDPISEHNRLYWYRQTLGQGPEFLTYFQNEAQLEKSRLLSDRFSAERPKGSFSTLEIQRTEQGDSAMYLCASSLEGSFAEQYFGPGTRLTVT.

This clone was detected once. This chain links TRBV30 with TRBJ1-5; tentatively, D is TRBD1 (5 bases). The CDR3 has 16 amino acids. Trimming cost V 4 bases and J 0 bases, with 16 bases left between them. Per the germline V gene, CDR1 is GTSNPN and CDR2 is SVGIG (reference sequence). The CDR3 DNA is TGTGCCTGGAAAGCGGGGGGTAATCATAGCAATCAGCCCCAGCATTTT. It yields the protein CAWKAGGNHSNQPQHF.

V gene TRBV7-2 combines with J gene TRBJ2-1, with TRBD2 matching over 9 bases. With 1 base clipped from V and 7 bases from J, the junction kept 5 bases outside the gene matches. The CDR3 has 15 residues. Germline CDR1 is SGHTA and CDR2 is FQGNSA. Here the CDR3 reads CASSLVGLAGNEQFF. As DNA, the CDR3 is TGTGCCAGCAGCTTAGTTGGCCTAGCGGGGAATGAGCAGTTCTTC.